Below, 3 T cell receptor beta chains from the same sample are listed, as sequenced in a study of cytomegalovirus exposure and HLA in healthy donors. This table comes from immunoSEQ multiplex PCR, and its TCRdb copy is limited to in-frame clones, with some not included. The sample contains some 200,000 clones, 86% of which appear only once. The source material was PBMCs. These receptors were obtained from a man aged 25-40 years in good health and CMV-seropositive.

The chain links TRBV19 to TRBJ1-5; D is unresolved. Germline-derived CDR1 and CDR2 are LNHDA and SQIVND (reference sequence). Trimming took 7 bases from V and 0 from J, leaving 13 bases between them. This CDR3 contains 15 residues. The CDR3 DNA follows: TGTGCCAGTAAGAGATCACAGTATAGCAATCAGCCCCAGCATTTT. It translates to CASKRSQYSNQPQHF.

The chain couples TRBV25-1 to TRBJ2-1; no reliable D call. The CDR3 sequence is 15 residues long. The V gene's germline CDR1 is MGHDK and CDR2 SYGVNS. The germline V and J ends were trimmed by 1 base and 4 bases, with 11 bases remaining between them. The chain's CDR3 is CASSESVGRYNEQFF. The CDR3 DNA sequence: TGTGCCAGCAGTGAATCGGTAGGTCGGTACAATGAGCAGTTCTTC.

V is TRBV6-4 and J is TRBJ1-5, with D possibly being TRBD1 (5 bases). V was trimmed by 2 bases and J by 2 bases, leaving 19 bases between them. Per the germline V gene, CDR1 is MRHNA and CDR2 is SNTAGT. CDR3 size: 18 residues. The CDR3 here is CASSDPQTQGLCNQPQHF. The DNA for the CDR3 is TGTGCCAGCAGTGACCCCCAAACTCAGGGTCTCTGCAATCAGCCCCAGCATTTT.